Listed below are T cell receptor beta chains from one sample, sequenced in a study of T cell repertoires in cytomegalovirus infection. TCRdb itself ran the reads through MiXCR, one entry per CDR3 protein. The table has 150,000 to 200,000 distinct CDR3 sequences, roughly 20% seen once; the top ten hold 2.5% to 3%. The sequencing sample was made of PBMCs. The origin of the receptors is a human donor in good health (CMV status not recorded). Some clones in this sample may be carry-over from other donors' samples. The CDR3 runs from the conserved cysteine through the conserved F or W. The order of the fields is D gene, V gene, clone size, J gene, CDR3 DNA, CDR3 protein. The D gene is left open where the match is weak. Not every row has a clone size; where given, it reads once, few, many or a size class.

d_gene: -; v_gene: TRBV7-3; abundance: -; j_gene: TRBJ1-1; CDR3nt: TGTGCCAGCAGCTTAACGGGCAGGGCTGAAGCTTTCTTT; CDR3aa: CASSLTGRAEAFF
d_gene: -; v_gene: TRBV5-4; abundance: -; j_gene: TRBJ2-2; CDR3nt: TGTGCCAGCAGCTTGGGGGGGATCGGGGAGCTGTTTTTT; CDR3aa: CASSLGGIGELFF
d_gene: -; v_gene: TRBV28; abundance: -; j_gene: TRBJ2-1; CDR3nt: TGTGCCAGCAGTTTCCAGACTAGGAGGGGTGAGCAGTTCTTC; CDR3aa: CASSFQTRRGEQFF
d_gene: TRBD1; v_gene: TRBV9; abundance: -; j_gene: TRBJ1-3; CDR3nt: TGTGCCAGCAGCGTACTTGGGACAGACTCTGGAAACACCATATATTTT; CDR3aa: CASSVLGTDSGNTIYF
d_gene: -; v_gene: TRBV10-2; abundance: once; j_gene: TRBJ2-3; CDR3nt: TGCGCCAGCAGTGAGGCGGGGTATACAGATACGCAGTATTTT; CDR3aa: CASSEAGYTDTQYF
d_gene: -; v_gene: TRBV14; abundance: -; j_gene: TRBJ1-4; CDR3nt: TGTGCCAGCAGCCAAGATTTCCAGGCCGATCTGTTTTTT; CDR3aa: CASSQDFQADLFF
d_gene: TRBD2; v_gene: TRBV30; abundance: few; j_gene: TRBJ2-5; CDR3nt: TGTGCCTGGAGTGTACGGTCAGCGGGAGTAGAGACCCAGTACTTC; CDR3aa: CAWSVRSAGVETQYF
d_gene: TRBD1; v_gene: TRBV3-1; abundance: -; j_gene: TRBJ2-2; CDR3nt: TGTGCCAGCAGCCAGACAGGGGCCGGGGAGCTGTTTTTT; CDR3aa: CASSQTGAGELFF
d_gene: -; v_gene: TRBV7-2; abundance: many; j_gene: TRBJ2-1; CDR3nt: TGTGCCAGCAGCTTAGCAATCACTGGAGCTCACAATGAGCAGTTCTTC; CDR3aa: CASSLAITGAHNEQFF
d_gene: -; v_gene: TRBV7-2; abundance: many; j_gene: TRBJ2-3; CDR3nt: TGTGCCAGCAGCTTAGCGGGCAGAAGCACAGATACGCAGTATTTT; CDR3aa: CASSLAGRSTDTQYF
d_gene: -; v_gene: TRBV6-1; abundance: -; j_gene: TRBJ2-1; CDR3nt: TGTGCCAGCAGTGAACAGGGTTCGGGCTACAATGAGCAGTTCTTC; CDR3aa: CASSEQGSGYNEQFF
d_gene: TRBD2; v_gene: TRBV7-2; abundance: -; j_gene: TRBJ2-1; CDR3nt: TGTGCCAGCAGCTTGGGAGGGGTAGAAGGTGAGCAGTTCTTC; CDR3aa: CASSLGGVEGEQFF
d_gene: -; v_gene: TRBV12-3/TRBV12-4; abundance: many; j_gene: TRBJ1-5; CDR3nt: TGTGCCAGCAGTTTAGTTGTGGGAGGTACTCAGCCCCAGCATTTT; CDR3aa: CASSLVVGGTQPQHF
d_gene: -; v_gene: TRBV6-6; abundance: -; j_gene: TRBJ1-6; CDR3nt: TGTGCCAGCAGTTACTCTTGGGACACAAGGAATTCACCCCTCCACTTT; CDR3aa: CASSYSWDTRNSPLHF
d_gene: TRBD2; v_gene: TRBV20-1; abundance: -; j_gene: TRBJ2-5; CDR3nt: TGCAGTGCCAACAGCGGGGGGGCTTTAGAGACCCAGTACTTC; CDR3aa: CSANSGGALETQYF
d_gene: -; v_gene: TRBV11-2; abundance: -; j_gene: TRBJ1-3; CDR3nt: TGTGCCAGCAGCTCCGGGGCGCTTAGAACCATATATTTT; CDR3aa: CASSSGALRTIYF
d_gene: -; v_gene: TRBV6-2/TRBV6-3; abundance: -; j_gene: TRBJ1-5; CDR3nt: TGTGCCAGCAGTCCCGGCAGGATTTATCAGCCCCAGCATTTT; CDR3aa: CASSPGRIYQPQHF
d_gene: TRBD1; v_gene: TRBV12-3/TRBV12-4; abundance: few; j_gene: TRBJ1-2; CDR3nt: TGTGCCAGCAGCGGACAGGGGAATGGCTACACCTTC; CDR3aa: CASSGQGNGYTF
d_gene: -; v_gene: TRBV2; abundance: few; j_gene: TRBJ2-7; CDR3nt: TGTGCCAGCATCCTGGGCGGCAGCTCCTACGAGCAGTACTTC; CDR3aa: CASILGGSSYEQYF
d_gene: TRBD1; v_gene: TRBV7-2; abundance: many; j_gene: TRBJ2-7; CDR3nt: TGTGCCAGCAGCACGGCCGGGACAGGGGACTACGAGCAGTACTTC; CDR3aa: CASSTAGTGDYEQYF
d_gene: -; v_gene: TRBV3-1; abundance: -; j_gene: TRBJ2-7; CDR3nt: TGTGCCAGCAGCCAAGGTTCGTCCGAGGTAGACGAGCAGTACTTC; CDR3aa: CASSQGSSEVDEQYF